This TCR beta chain was identified during a study of early T cells in non-severe SARS-CoV-2 infection. This clonotype was seen repeatedly, ten times or more. From germline, CDR1 is SGHVS and CDR2 FNYEAQ. There are 16 residues in the CDR3. Deletions cut 3 bases from V and 7 bases from J, with 18 bases between. In TCRdb, the 5' RACE reads were re-called with MiXCR into one record per CDR3 protein. The table shows fewer than 90,000 distinct CDR3 sequences, with 11% to 15% occurring only once. This TCR was recovered from an adult who was a healthcare worker with PCR-confirmed SARS-CoV-2 infection or an uninfected control (not recorded which). The chain is built from TRBV7-6 and TRBJ1-4; D call uncertain. Sequencing used whole blood. The CDR3 DNA sequence: TGTGCCAGCAGCTTCCCGTCGGCGCGATCTTCTGAAAAACTGTTTTTT. Translating it yields CASSFPSARSSEKLFF. The full variable domain, with the rest looked up from reference TRBV7-6 and TRBJ1-4, is GAGVSQSPRYKVTKRGQDVALRCDPISGHVSLYWYRQALGQGPEFLTYFNYEAQQDKSGLPNDRFSAERPEGSISTLTIQRTEQRDSAMYRCASSFPSARSSEKLFFGSGTQLSVL.